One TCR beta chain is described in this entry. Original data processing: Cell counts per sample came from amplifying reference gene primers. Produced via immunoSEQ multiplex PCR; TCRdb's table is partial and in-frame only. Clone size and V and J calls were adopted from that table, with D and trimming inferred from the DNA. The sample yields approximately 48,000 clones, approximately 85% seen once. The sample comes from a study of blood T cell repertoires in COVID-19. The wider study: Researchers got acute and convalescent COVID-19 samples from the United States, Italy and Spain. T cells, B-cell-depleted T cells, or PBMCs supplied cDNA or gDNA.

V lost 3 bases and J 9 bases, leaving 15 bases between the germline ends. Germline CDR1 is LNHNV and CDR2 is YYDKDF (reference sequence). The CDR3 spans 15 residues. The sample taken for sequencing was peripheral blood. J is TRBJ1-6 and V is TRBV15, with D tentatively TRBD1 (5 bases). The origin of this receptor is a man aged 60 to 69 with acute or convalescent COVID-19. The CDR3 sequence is CATSRGGVQGSPLHF. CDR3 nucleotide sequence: TGTGCCACCAGCAGGGGAGGAGTCCAGGGTTCACCCCTCCACTTT.